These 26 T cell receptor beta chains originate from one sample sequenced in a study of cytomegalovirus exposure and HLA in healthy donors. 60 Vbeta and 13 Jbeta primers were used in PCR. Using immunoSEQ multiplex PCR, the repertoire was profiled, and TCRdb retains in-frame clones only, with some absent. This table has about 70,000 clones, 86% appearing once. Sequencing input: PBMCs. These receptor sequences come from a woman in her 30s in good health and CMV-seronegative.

This CDR3 reads CASSLMVASGRAHEQFF. Written as DNA, the CDR3 is TGCGCCAGCAGCTTGATGGTTGCTAGCGGGAGGGCACATGAGCAGTTCTTC. The chain links TRBV5-1 to TRBJ2-1; 12 bases align to TRBD2. Germline CDR1 and CDR2: SGHRS and YFSETQ. This CDR3 contains 17 residues. The V segment lost 1 base and the J segment 8 bases; nucleotides outside the gene matches: 10.

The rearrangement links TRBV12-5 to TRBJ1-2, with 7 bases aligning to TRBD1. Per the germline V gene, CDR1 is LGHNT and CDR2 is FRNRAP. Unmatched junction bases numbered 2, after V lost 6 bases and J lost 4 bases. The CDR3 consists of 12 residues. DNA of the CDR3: TGTGCTAGTGGGGGACAGAGCTATGGCTACACCTTC. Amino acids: CASGGQSYGYTF.

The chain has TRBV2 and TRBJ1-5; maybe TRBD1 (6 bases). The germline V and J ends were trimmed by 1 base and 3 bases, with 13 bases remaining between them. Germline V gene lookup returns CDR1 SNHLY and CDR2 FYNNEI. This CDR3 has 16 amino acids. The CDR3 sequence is CASSEGAWGPNQPQHF. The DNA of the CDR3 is TGTGCCAGCAGTGAAGGCGCCTGGGGGCCCAATCAGCCCCAGCATTTT. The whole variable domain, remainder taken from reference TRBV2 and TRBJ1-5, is EPEVTQTPSHQVTQMGQEVILRCVPISNHLYFYWYRQILGQKVEFLVSFYNNEISEKSEIFDDQFSVERPDGSNFTLKIRSTKLEDSAMYFCASSEGAWGPNQPQHFGDGTRLSIL.

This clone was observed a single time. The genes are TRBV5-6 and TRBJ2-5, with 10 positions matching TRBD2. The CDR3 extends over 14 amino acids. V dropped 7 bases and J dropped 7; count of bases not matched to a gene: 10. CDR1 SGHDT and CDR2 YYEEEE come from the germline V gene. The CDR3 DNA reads TGTGCCAGCCGTACCACTAGCGGGGAGGCGACCCAGTACTTC. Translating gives CASRTTSGEATQYF. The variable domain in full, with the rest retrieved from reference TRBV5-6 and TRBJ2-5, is DAGVTQSPTHLIKTRGQQVTLRCSPKSGHDTVSWYQQALGQGPQFIFQYYEEEERQRGNFPDRFSGHQFPNYSSELNVNALLLGDSALYLCASRTTSGEATQYFGPGTRLLVL.

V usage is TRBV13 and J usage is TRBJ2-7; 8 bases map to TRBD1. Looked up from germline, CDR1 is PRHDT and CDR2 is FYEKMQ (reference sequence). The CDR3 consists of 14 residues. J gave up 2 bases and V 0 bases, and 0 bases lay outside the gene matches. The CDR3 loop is CASSLGQGAYEQYF. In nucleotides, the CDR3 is TGTGCCAGCAGCTTAGGACAGGGGGCCTACGAGCAGTACTTC.

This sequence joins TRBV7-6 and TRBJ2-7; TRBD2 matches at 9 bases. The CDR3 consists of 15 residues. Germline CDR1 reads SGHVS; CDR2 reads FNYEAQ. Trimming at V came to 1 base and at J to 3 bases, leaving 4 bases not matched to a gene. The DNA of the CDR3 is TGTGCCAGCAGCTTAGAGGCGGGAGGGGACTACGAGCAGTACTTC. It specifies CASSLEAGGDYEQYF.

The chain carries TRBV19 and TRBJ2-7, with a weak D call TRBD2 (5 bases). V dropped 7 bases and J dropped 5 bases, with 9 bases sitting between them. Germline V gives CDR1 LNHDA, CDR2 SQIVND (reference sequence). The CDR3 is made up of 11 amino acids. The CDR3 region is CASISEHEQYF. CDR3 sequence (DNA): TGTGCCAGTATTAGCGAACACGAGCAGTACTTC.

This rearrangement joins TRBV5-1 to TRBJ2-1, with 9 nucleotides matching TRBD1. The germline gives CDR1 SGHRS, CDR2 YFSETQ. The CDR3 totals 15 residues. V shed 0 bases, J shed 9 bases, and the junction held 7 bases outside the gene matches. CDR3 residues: CASSLGDREGIEQFF. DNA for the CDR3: TGCGCCAGCAGCTTGGGGGACAGGGAAGGGATTGAGCAGTTCTTC. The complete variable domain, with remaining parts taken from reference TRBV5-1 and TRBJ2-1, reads KAGVTQTPRYLIKTRGQQVTLSCSPISGHRSVSWYQQTPGQGLQFLFEYFSETQRNKGNFPGRFSGRQFSNSRSEMNVSTLELGDSALYLCASSLGDREGIEQFFGPGTRLTVL.

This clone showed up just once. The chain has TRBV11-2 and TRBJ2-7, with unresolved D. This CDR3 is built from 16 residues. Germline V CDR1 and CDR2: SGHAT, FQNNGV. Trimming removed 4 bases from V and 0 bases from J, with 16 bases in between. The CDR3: CASSSDSYILSYEQYF. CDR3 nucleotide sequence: TGTGCCAGCAGCTCCGACTCTTATATTCTCTCCTACGAGCAGTACTTC.

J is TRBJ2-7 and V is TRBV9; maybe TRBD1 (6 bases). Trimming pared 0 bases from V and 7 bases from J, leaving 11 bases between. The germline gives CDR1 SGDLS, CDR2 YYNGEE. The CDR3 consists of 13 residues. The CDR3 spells CASSVGLRGEQYF. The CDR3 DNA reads TGTGCCAGCAGCGTAGGACTCAGGGGAGAGCAGTACTTC.

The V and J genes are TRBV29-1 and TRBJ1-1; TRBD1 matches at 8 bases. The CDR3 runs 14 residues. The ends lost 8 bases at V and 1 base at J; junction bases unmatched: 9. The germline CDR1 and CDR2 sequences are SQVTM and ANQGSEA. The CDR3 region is CSSTQGARNTEAFF. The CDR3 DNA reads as TGCAGCAGTACCCAGGGGGCGCGGAACACTGAAGCTTTCTTT.

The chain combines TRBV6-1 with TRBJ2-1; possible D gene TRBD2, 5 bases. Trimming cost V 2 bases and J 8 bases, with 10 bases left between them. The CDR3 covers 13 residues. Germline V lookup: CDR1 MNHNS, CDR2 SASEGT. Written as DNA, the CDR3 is TGTGCCAGCAGTGAAAGGGAGACCGATGAGCAGTTCTTC. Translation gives CASSERETDEQFF.

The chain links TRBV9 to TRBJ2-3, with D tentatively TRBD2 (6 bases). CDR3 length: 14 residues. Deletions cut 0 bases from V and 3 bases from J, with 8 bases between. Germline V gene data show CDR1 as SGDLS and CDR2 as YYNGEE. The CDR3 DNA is TGTGCCAGCAGCGTAGCGGGAGAAACAGATACGCAGTATTTT. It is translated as CASSVAGETDTQYF.

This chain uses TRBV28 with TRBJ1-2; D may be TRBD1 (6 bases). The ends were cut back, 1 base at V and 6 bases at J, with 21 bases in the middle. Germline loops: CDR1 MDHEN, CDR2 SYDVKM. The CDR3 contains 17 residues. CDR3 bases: TGTGCCAGCAGTTTATCACAGGGCGGGGGGGAACTCGATGGCTACACCTTC. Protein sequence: CASSLSQGGGELDGYTF.

The CDR3 loop reads CASSPGLAGANVLTF. The DNA of the CDR3 is TGTGCCAGCAGCCCTGGACTAGCCGGGGCCAACGTCCTGACTTTC. The J gene is TRBJ2-6, the V gene TRBV7-6; 8 bases map to TRBD2. This CDR3 has 15 amino acids. The germline CDR1 and CDR2 sequences are SGHVS and FNYEAQ. V lost 5 bases and J lost 4; bases outside the gene matches: 4.

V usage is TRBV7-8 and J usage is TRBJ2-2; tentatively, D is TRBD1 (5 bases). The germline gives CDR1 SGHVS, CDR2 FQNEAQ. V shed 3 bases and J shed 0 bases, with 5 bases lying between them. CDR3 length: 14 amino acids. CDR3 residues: CASSLDTNTGELFF. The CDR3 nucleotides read TGTGCCAGCAGCTTGGACACGAACACCGGGGAGCTGTTTTTT.

The CDR3 spells CASSFRGGGVRTDTQYF. CDR3 sequence (DNA): TGTGCCAGCAGTTTTAGAGGCGGCGGGGTTCGCACAGATACGCAGTATTTT. The genes are TRBV11-2 and TRBJ2-3, with D possibly TRBD2 on 6 matching bases. The CDR3 sequence is 17 residues long. Germline assignment: CDR1 SGHAT and CDR2 FQNNGV. Trimming left V 6 bases short and J 1 base short, with 20 bases between.

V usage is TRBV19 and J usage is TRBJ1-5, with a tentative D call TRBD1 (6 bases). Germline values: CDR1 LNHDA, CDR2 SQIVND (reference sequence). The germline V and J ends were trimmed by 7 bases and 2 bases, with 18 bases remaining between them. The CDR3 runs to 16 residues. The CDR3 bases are TGTGCCAGTACCACACGACGGGGGGCCGGCAATCAGCCCCAGCATTTT. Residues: CASTTRRGAGNQPQHF. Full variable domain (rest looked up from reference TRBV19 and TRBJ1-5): DGGITQSPKYLFRKEGQNVTLSCEQNLNHDAMYWYRQDPGQGLRLIYYSQIVNDFQKGDIAEGYSVSREKKESFPLTVTSAQKNPTAFYLCASTTRRGAGNQPQHFGDGTRLSIL.

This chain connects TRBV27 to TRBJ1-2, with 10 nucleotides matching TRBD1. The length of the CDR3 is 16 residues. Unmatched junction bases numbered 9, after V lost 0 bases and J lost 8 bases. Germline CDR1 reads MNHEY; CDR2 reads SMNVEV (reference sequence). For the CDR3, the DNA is TGTGCCAGCAGTTTATCGGTGGGGACAGGGGTAATCGGCTACACCTTC. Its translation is CASSLSVGTGVIGYTF.

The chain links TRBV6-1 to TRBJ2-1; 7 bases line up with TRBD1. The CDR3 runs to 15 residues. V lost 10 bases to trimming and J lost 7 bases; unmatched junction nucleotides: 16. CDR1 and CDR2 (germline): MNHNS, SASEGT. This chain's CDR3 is CAISDRVGLANEQFF. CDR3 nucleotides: TGTGCCATCTCCGACAGGGTTGGATTAGCAAATGAGCAGTTCTTC.

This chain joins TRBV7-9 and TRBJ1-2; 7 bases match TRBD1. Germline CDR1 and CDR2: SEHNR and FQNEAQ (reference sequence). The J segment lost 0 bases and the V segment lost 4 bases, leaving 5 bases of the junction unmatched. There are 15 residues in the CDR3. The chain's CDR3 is CASSSTGTANYGYTF. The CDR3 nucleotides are TGTGCCAGCAGCTCCACCGGGACAGCTAACTATGGCTACACCTTC.

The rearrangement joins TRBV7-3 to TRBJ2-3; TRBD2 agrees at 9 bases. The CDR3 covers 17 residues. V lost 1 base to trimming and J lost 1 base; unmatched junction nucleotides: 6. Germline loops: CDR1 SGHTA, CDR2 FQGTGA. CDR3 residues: CASSLITSGWGTDTQYF. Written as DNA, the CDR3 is TGTGCCAGCAGCTTAATAACTAGCGGGTGGGGCACAGATACGCAGTATTTT.

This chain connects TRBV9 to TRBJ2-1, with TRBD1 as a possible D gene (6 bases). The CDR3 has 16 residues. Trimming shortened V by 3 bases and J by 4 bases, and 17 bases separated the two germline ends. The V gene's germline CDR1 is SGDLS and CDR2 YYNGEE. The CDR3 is CASSGSIQGLYNEQFF. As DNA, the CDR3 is TGTGCCAGCAGCGGGTCAATACAGGGATTATACAATGAGCAGTTCTTC.

DNA for the CDR3: TGTGCCAGCAGCCTTTTTTCCAGGGGCAATCAGCCCCAGCATTTT. Its protein product is CASSLFSRGNQPQHF. The rearrangement uses TRBV7-2 and TRBJ1-5, with D maybe TRBD1 (5 bases). The V end lost 5 bases, the J end lost 2 bases, and 13 bases lay between the germline ends. Germline V CDR1 and CDR2: SGHTA, FQGNSA. The CDR3 is 15 residues long. Based on the CDR3 plus reference TRBV7-2 and TRBJ1-5, the full variable domain is GAGVSQSPSNKVTEKGKDVELRCDPISGHTALYWYRQSLGQGLEFLIYFQGNSAPDKSGLPSDRFSAERTGGSVSTLTIQRTQQEDSAVYLCASSLFSRGNQPQHFGDGTRLSIL.

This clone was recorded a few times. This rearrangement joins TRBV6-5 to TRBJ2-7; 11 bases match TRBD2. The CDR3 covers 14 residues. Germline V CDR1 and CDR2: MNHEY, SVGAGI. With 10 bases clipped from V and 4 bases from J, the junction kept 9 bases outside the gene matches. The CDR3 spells CATKGTSGNYEQYF. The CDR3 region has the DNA TGTGCCACCAAGGGGACTAGCGGAAATTACGAGCAGTACTTC.

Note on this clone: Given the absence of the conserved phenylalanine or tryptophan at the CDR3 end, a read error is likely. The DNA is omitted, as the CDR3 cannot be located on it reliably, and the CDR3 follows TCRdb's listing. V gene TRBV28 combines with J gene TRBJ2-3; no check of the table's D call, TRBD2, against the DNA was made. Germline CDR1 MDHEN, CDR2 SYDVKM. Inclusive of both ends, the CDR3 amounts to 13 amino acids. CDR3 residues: CASSSITGLPMIL.